The 10 T cell receptor beta chains listed next were all sequenced from one sample in a study of blood T cell repertoires in COVID-19. Only in-frame clones appear in the TCRdb table, and some are missing; sequencing was by immunoSEQ multiplex PCR. Altogether 200,000 to 250,000 clones are present, approximately 83% being singletons, with the ten largest covering roughly 1.2%. Sequencing used peripheral blood. The receptors shown here come from a woman aged 25 to 39 with COVID-19, enrolled during active disease.

V gene TRBV7-3 combines with J gene TRBJ1-2; D is unresolved. Germline CDR1 SGHTA, CDR2 FQGTGA. V was shortened by 1 base and J by 6 bases, with 9 bases between the two germline ends. CDR3 length: 13 amino acids. CDR3 loop: CASSLKGGHGYTF. CDR3 DNA sequence: TGTGCCAGCAGCTTAAAAGGAGGCCATGGCTACACCTTC.

This clone was picked up one time. The rearrangement joins TRBV10-3 to TRBJ2-7; 7 bases line up with TRBD1. V gave up 6 bases and J gave up 2 bases; unmatched junction bases: 1. Germline lookup yields CDR1 ENHRY and CDR2 SYGVKD. CDR3 length: 12 amino acids. The CDR3, as DNA: TGTGCCATCAGCCAGGGGGCCTACGAGCAGTACTTC. It specifies CAISQGAYEQYF.

This chain connects TRBV30 to TRBJ2-7; no reliable D call. The CDR3 spans 13 residues. V dropped 1 base and J dropped 4 bases, with 11 bases sitting between them. The germline V gene encodes CDR1 GTSNPN and CDR2 SVGIG (reference sequence). In DNA, the CDR3 is TGTGCCTGGAGTGCAACAGAAGATTACGAGCAGTACTTC. It encodes CAWSATEDYEQYF.

The chain is built from TRBV28 and TRBJ1-2, with D perhaps matching TRBD1 (6 bases). In germline, CDR1 is MDHEN, CDR2 SYDVKM. V dropped 6 bases and J dropped 4 bases, with 21 bases sitting between them. This CDR3 comprises 16 residues. The CDR3 DNA follows: TGTGCCAGCAGCTCCCCCGGGGGGCGGGAAGGCTATGGCTACACCTTC. It is translated as CASSSPGGREGYGYTF.

The chain joins TRBV19 to TRBJ1-1; D perhaps matches TRBD1 (6 bases). The CDR3 loop spans 13 amino acids. With 5 bases removed from V and 7 bases from J, the gap between germline ends came to 14 bases. Germline V CDR1 and CDR2: LNHDA, SQIVND (reference sequence). The CDR3 region is CASSSQDRFEAFF. The CDR3 DNA follows: TGTGCCAGTAGTTCCCAGGACAGATTTGAAGCTTTCTTT.

The rearrangement uses TRBV6-5 and TRBJ2-2; 7 bases are a match to TRBD1. Germline-derived CDR1 and CDR2 are MNHEY and SVGAGI. V shed 2 bases, J shed 5 bases, and the junction held 8 bases outside the gene matches. The CDR3 is made up of 16 amino acids. CDR3 loop: CASSYGTGVGTGELFF. The CDR3 region has the DNA TGTGCCAGCAGTTACGGAACAGGGGTGGGAACCGGGGAGCTGTTTTTT.

The chain recombines TRBV5-3 with TRBJ2-3, with 7 bases lining up with TRBD1. TRBV5-3 is placed among ORFs of uncertain function. The CDR3 length is 18 residues. V was pared by 0 bases and J by 1 base, with 11 bases of the junction left unmatched. The CDR3 reads CARSLGRGHVKGTDTQYF. DNA for the CDR3: TGTGCCAGAAGCTTGGGTAGGGGGCATGTCAAAGGCACAGATACGCAGTATTTT.

The J gene is TRBJ1-2, the V gene TRBV6-6; no firm D call. CDR3 size: 13 residues. The germline CDR1 and CDR2 sequences are MNHNY and SVGAGI (reference sequence). V gave up 7 bases and J gave up 4 bases, with 13 bases separating them. The CDR3 reads CASTPGRGYGYTF. CDR3 DNA: TGTGCCAGCACCCCCGGGAGAGGCTATGGCTACACCTTC.

As to this clone: A much larger clone lies a single base off, so this may be a read error. V gene TRBV27 combines with J gene TRBJ1-1; D gene uncertain. CDR1 MNHEY and CDR2 SMNVEV come from the germline V gene (reference sequence). V lost 5 bases to trimming and J lost 1 base, with 5 bases between them. CDR3 size: 12 residues. The CDR3, as DNA: TGTGCCAGCAGTGAGGGGAACACTGAAGCTTTCTTT. Encoded protein: CASSEGNTEAFF.

This clone was seen a single time. The rearrangement links TRBV13 to TRBJ2-3, with 7 bases matching TRBD1. The CDR3 has 15 residues. The germline CDR1 and CDR2 sequences are PRHDT and FYEKMQ (reference sequence). Losses at the gene ends were 6 bases for V and 2 bases for J; bases not matched to a gene: 8. CDR3 loop: CASRARDRYTDTQYF. The CDR3 bases are TGTGCCAGCAGGGCCCGGGACAGATACACAGATACGCAGTATTTT.